One and the same sample provided the 30 T cell receptor beta chains below, sequenced in a study of somatic mutations in cytotoxic T cells in rheumatoid arthritis. Produced via immunoSEQ multiplex PCR; TCRdb's table is partial and in-frame only. The sample consists of about 12,000 clones, 65% to 75% of them appearing once. Sample: CD8+ T cells sorted from blood. The source is a man aged 65-85 years in good health.

The V call is TRBV7-9, the J call TRBJ2-5, with 14 positions matching TRBD2. Germline loops: CDR1 SEHNR, CDR2 FQNEAQ (reference sequence). This CDR3 comprises 17 residues. Germline trimming cut 4 bases from V and 2 bases from J; bases unmatched to any gene: 6. As DNA, the CDR3 is TGTGCCAGCAGCTCGACTAGCGGGGGGGCTTATCAAGAGACCCAGTACTTC. Its protein product is CASSSTSGGAYQETQYF.

This rearrangement joins TRBV23-1 to TRBJ2-7; D gene unclear. TRBV23-1 is placed among ORFs of uncertain function. Trimming shortened V by 10 bases and J by 3 bases, and 10 bases separated the two germline ends. This CDR3 has 11 amino acids. This CDR3 is CATDFFYEQYF. The CDR3 DNA reads TGCGCCACAGATTTCTTCTACGAGCAGTACTTC.

The rearrangement joins TRBV6-5 to TRBJ2-7, with a possible D match to TRBD2 (5 bases). The CDR3 spans 15 residues. V was shortened by 3 bases and J by 2 bases, with 14 bases between the two germline ends. The germline V gene has CDR1 MNHEY and CDR2 SVGAGI. The CDR3, as DNA: TGTGCCAGCAGTTATGTGAGGGTTCCCCCCTACGAGCAGTACTTC. It translates to CASSYVRVPPYEQYF.

The V and J genes are TRBV27 and TRBJ1-5; maybe TRBD1 (5 bases). The CDR3 is 14 residues long. The V and J ends lost 8 bases and 5 bases respectively, with 16 bases between them. Germline V gene data show CDR1 as MNHEY and CDR2 as SMNVEV (reference sequence). This CDR3 is CASGLGGDHQPQHF. The CDR3, as DNA: TGTGCCAGCGGATTGGGGGGGGATCATCAGCCCCAGCATTTT.

The V and J genes are TRBV20-1 and TRBJ2-1, with D perhaps matching TRBD2 (5 bases). Trimming took off 6 bases at V and 9 bases at J, with 9 bases between the two ends. The CDR3 has 10 residues. From germline, CDR1 is DFQATT and CDR2 SNEGSKA (reference sequence). The CDR3 here is CSAGAAEQFF. The CDR3 DNA reads TGCAGTGCCGGAGCGGCTGAGCAGTTCTTC.

The chain joins TRBV11-2 to TRBJ2-2; a weak D match, TRBD1 (6 bases). Trimming took off 0 bases at V and 2 bases at J, with 13 bases between the two ends. Germline CDR1 reads SGHAT; CDR2 reads FQNNGV. The CDR3 spans 17 residues. The CDR3 loop is CASSLDAARGNTGELFF. CDR3 bases: TGTGCCAGCAGCTTAGATGCGGCCAGGGGTAACACCGGGGAGCTGTTTTTT.

The rearrangement uses TRBV19 and TRBJ1-2, with TRBD1 identical over 8 bases. CDR3 size: 13 residues. The junction had 4 bases not matched to a gene; V was cut back by 5 bases and J by 5 bases. CDR1 is LNHDA, CDR2 SQIVND, per germline (reference sequence). Here the CDR3 reads CASSPRQGYGYTF. The DNA for the CDR3 is TGTGCCAGTAGTCCCCGACAGGGGTATGGCTACACCTTC.

This sequence joins TRBV7-9 and TRBJ2-5, with D possibly matching TRBD1 (5 bases). The V gene's germline CDR1 is SEHNR and CDR2 FQNEAQ (reference sequence). The germline V and J ends were trimmed by 4 bases and 4 bases, with 16 bases remaining between them. The CDR3 extends over 15 amino acids. As DNA, the CDR3 is TGTGCCAGCAGCTCCGTACAGGTTCCAGGAGAGACCCAGTACTTC. The encoded protein is CASSSVQVPGETQYF. Variable domain in full (rest from reference TRBV7-9 and TRBJ2-5): DTGVSQNPRHKITKRGQNVTFRCDPISEHNRLYWYRQTLGQGPEFLTYFQNEAQLEKSRLLSDRFSAERPKGSFSTLEIQRTEQGDSAMYLCASSSVQVPGETQYFGPGTRLLVL.

V is TRBV2 and J is TRBJ2-7, with no clear D. The CDR3 totals 13 residues. Trimming shortened V by 3 bases and J by 0 bases, and 6 bases separated the two germline ends. Germline CDR1 and CDR2: SNHLY and FYNNEI. The chain's CDR3 is CASSDPASYEQYF. DNA for the CDR3: TGTGCCAGCAGTGATCCGGCCTCCTACGAGCAGTACTTC.

The chain has TRBV7-8 and TRBJ2-3, with 10 bases matching TRBD2. Germline V gene sequence: CDR1 SGHVS, CDR2 FQNEAQ. V lost 2 bases to trimming and J lost 0 bases; unmatched junction nucleotides: 2. CDR3 size: 16 residues. The CDR3 protein is CASSLLLAGSTDTQYF. The CDR3 DNA is TGTGCCAGCAGCTTACTACTAGCGGGAAGCACAGATACGCAGTATTTT. The variable domain in full, completed from reference TRBV7-8 and TRBJ2-3, reads GAGVSQSPRYKVAKRGQDVALRCDPISGHVSLFWYQQALGQGPEFLTYFQNEAQLDKSGLPSDRFFAERPEGSVSTLKIQRTQQEDSAVYLCASSLLLAGSTDTQYFGPGTRLTVL.

The rearrangement links TRBV5-4 to TRBJ1-6; maybe TRBD1 (6 bases). The germline V and J ends were trimmed by 0 bases and 5 bases, with 6 bases remaining between them. CDR1 and CDR2 from the germline V gene are SGHNT and YYREEE (reference sequence). The CDR3 length is 14 residues. This chain's CDR3 is CASSLAGDNSPLHF. The CDR3 DNA is TGTGCCAGCAGCTTGGCAGGGGATAATTCACCCCTCCACTTT.

V usage is TRBV4-3 and J usage is TRBJ1-1, with TRBD1 as a possible D gene (6 bases). CDR1 LGHNA and CDR2 YSLEER come from the germline V gene. The V and J ends lost 1 base and 1 base respectively, with 7 bases between them. The CDR3 is 14 amino acids. The CDR3 bases are TGCGCCAGCAGCCAAGGGACAGCGAACACTGAAGCTTTCTTT. Protein sequence: CASSQGTANTEAFF.

The gene calls are TRBV4-3 and TRBJ1-2; D is unclear. This CDR3 contains 14 residues. In germline, CDR1 is LGHNA, CDR2 YSLEER. Trimming took 1 base from V and 2 from J, leaving 8 bases between them. This CDR3 is CASSQGPINYGYTF. CDR3 nucleotide sequence: TGCGCCAGCAGCCAAGGACCGATAAACTATGGCTACACCTTC.

The chain has TRBV19 and TRBJ1-5, with 7 bases lining up with TRBD1. Germline loops: CDR1 LNHDA, CDR2 SQIVND (reference sequence). The CDR3 extends over 17 amino acids. The ends lost 4 bases at V and 1 base at J; junction bases unmatched: 10. The CDR3 spells CASSTTGLTGSNQPQHF. The DNA of the CDR3 is TGTGCCAGTAGTACAACGGGACTGACAGGGAGCAATCAGCCCCAGCATTTT.

This clone was picked up one time. The genes are TRBV19 and TRBJ2-1; unclear D gene. CDR3 size: 13 residues. Deletions cut 5 bases from V and 7 bases from J, with 12 bases between. The V gene's germline CDR1 is LNHDA and CDR2 SQIVND (reference sequence). CDR3 region: CASSPTLGNEQFF. In DNA form, the CDR3 reads TGTGCCAGTAGTCCAACTTTGGGAAATGAGCAGTTCTTC.

The chain combines TRBV6-6 with TRBJ2-3; the D call may be TRBD1 or TRBD2 (5 bases each). The germline CDR1 and CDR2 sequences are MNHNY and SVGAGI (reference sequence). The CDR3 loop spans 16 amino acids. V lost 5 bases to trimming and J lost 2 bases, with 17 bases between them. CDR3 nucleotide sequence: TGTGCCAGCAGTCCGATCCCTCGGGACCTCACAGATACGCAGTATTTT. Protein sequence: CASSPIPRDLTDTQYF.

This clone is termed medium-sized. The rearrangement joins TRBV27 to TRBJ2-7; 8 nucleotides agree with TRBD2. The CDR3 loop spans 14 amino acids. V lost 6 bases to trimming and J lost 1 base; unmatched junction nucleotides: 5. Germline-derived CDR1 and CDR2 are MNHEY and SMNVEV (reference sequence). The CDR3 protein is CASRLASGSYEQYF. The CDR3 region has the DNA TGTGCCAGCAGGTTAGCTAGCGGGTCCTACGAGCAGTACTTC.

This clone appeared a few times. The CDR3 region has the DNA TGTGCCAGTAGTGTAGCGGGGAATGCCGGGGAGCTGTTTTTT. Protein product: CASSVAGNAGELFF. The chain employs TRBV19 and TRBJ2-2, with 8 bases aligning to TRBD2. V dropped 5 bases and J dropped 6; count of bases not matched to a gene: 5. CDR3 length: 14 residues. Germline CDR1 reads LNHDA; CDR2 reads SQIVND (reference sequence).

This chain links TRBV19 with TRBJ2-2; D is tentatively TRBD1 or TRBD2 (6 bases each). CDR1 and CDR2 (germline): LNHDA, SQIVND (reference sequence). The V end lost 3 bases, the J end lost 6 bases, and 14 bases lay between the germline ends. The CDR3 sequence is 15 residues long. CDR3 in amino acids: CASSITQGGAGELFF. The CDR3 DNA sequence: TGTGCCAGTAGTATTACACAGGGCGGGGCCGGGGAGCTGTTTTTT.

This chain joins TRBV19 and TRBJ2-6; no reliable D call. CDR1 is LNHDA and CDR2 is SQIVND in the germline V gene (reference sequence). The CDR3 spans 15 residues. Trimming removed 1 base from V and 4 bases from J, with 8 bases in between. In DNA form, the CDR3 reads TGTGCCAGTAGTATAGGGGGTCTCGGGGCCAACGTCCTGACTTTC. Encoded protein: CASSIGGLGANVLTF.

This chain joins TRBV5-4 and TRBJ1-1, with 7 bases lining up with TRBD1. J gave up 8 bases and V 4 bases, and 8 bases lay outside the gene matches. CDR1 and CDR2 from the germline V gene are SGHNT and YYREEE (reference sequence). The CDR3 sequence is 13 residues long. The CDR3 DNA follows: TGTGCCAGCAGCACCGACAGGGTGGACGAAGCTTTCTTT. It is translated as CASSTDRVDEAFF. Full variable domain (remainder filled in from reference TRBV5-4 and TRBJ1-1): ETGVTQSPTHLIKTRGQQVTLRCSSQSGHNTVSWYQQALGQGPQFIFQYYREEENGRGNFPPRFSGLQFPNYSSELNVNALELDDSALYLCASSTDRVDEAFFGQGTRLTVV.

This clone was counted once. DNA for the CDR3: TGTGCCAGCGCGACCGGGACGTGGGAAAAACTGTTTTTT. Protein: CASATGTWEKLFF. The chain couples TRBV28 to TRBJ1-4; a weak D match, TRBD1 (5 bases). Trimming removed 8 bases at V and 8 bases at J, with 15 bases between. CDR1 is MDHEN and CDR2 is SYDVKM in the germline V gene. The CDR3 is 13 residues long.

This clone was observed once. The V and J genes are TRBV27 and TRBJ1-5, with D unresolved. This CDR3 has 16 amino acids. V was shortened by 7 bases and J by 0 bases, with 16 bases between the two germline ends. CDR1 and CDR2 (germline): MNHEY, SMNVEV (reference sequence). The CDR3 is CASNIAGSPSNQPQHF. CDR3 nucleotide sequence: TGTGCCAGCAATATCGCTGGGAGCCCTAGCAATCAGCCCCAGCATTTT.

This chain connects TRBV5-1 to TRBJ2-1; TRBD2 matches 8 bases. The CDR3 sequence is 14 residues long. Germline-derived CDR1 and CDR2 are SGHRS and YFSETQ. With 7 bases clipped from V and 6 bases from J, the junction kept 9 bases outside the gene matches. The CDR3 sequence is CASGSGRRINEQFF. The CDR3 bases are TGCGCCAGCGGAAGCGGGAGACGGATCAATGAGCAGTTCTTC.

By sample fraction, this clone is large. This chain uses TRBV6-1 with TRBJ1-1, with TRBD1 identical over 7 bases. Trimming at V came to 3 bases and at J to 3 bases, leaving 4 bases not matched to a gene. The germline CDR1 and CDR2 sequences are MNHNS and SASEGT. The CDR3 loop spans 14 amino acids. The CDR3 DNA follows: TGTGCCAGCAGTGAGAAACAGGGGTACACTGAAGCTTTCTTT. Its protein product is CASSEKQGYTEAFF.

This chain joins TRBV9 and TRBJ1-4; no clear D. V was clipped by 0 bases and J by 6 bases, with 12 bases between them. This CDR3 has 15 amino acids. CDR1 SGDLS and CDR2 YYNGEE come from the germline V gene. CDR3 coding DNA: TGTGCCAGCAGCGTAGATGGAGCCAGATATGAAAAACTGTTTTTT. Protein product: CASSVDGARYEKLFF.

V is TRBV29-1 and J is TRBJ2-1; maybe TRBD1 (7 bases). Germline V gene sequence: CDR1 SQVTM, CDR2 ANQGSEA. V lost 7 bases and J 9 bases, leaving 25 bases between the germline ends. This CDR3 is built from 15 residues. The CDR3 loop reads CSGDWGVGTDGEQFF. The CDR3 region has the DNA TGCAGCGGCGATTGGGGGGTTGGGACAGACGGTGAGCAGTTCTTC.

The chain employs TRBV2 and TRBJ2-7; the match to TRBD2 covers 7 bases. The CDR3 is 13 amino acids. The V gene's germline CDR1 is SNHLY and CDR2 FYNNEI. The J segment lost 2 bases and the V segment lost 6 bases, leaving 4 bases of the junction unmatched. This CDR3 reads CASRPGTTYEQYF. CDR3 DNA sequence: TGTGCCAGCAGGCCCGGGACTACCTACGAGCAGTACTTC.

This clone was found once. DNA of the CDR3: TGTGCCAGTAGTATGTCCCCCTCGGGGGCAGGCGAGCAGTACTTC. Translated, it gives CASSMSPSGAGEQYF. The chain has TRBV19 and TRBJ2-7; D might be TRBD1 or TRBD2, each matching 6 bases. The CDR3 runs to 15 residues. Trimming removed 3 bases from V and 6 bases from J, with 18 bases in between. Germline assignment: CDR1 LNHDA and CDR2 SQIVND (reference sequence).

This clone was counted only a few times. This sequence joins TRBV6-1 and TRBJ1-3; the match to TRBD1 covers 7 bases. Germline V gene sequence: CDR1 MNHNS, CDR2 SASEGT. The CDR3 is 14 residues long. V was clipped by 1 base and J by 3 bases; unmatched bases: 0. The CDR3 DNA sequence: TGTGCCAGCAGTGAAGGACAGGGTGGAAACACCATATATTTT. This gives the protein CASSEGQGGNTIYF.